This entry lists 30 T cell receptor beta chains sequenced from one sample in a study of lymphopenia after photon versus proton radiotherapy. TCRdb keeps only in-frame clones here, not all; method: immunoSEQ multiplex PCR. The table has roughly 63,000 clones, approximately 84% seen once; the top ten hold around 1.9%. This material consisted of peripheral blood, taken from a patient treated with proton-based radiotherapy. Receptors originate from a man aged 60 to 75 with pancreatic cancer.

For the CDR3, the DNA is TGTGCCAGCGCGAGGAGCGACTCCTACAATGAGCAGTTCTTC. Protein sequence: CASARSDSYNEQFF. The chain links TRBV4-2 to TRBJ2-1; the D is unclear. CDR3 length equals 14 residues. The V end was cut by 8 bases, the J end by 0 bases, with 11 bases between. Germline V gene data show CDR1 as LGHNA and CDR2 as YNFKEQ.

This chain links TRBV7-2 with TRBJ2-3; no clear D. The germline gives CDR1 SGHTA, CDR2 FQGNSA. V shed 2 bases and J shed 2 bases, with 2 bases lying between them. CDR3 size: 12 residues. CDR3 in DNA: TGTGCCAGCAGCTTATACACAGATACGCAGTATTTT. It is translated as CASSLYTDTQYF.

The genes are TRBV6-1 and TRBJ2-7; 8 bases line up with TRBD1. Unmatched junction bases numbered 8, after V lost 7 bases and J lost 3 bases. The CDR3 length is 14 residues. Germline V gives CDR1 MNHNS, CDR2 SASEGT. The DNA for the CDR3 is TGTGCCAGCAAGCTAGGACAGGGAGACTACGAGCAGTACTTC. This encodes CASKLGQGDYEQYF.

The chain carries TRBV27 and TRBJ2-1; D may be TRBD1 (6 bases). Germline assignment: CDR1 MNHEY and CDR2 SMNVEV (reference sequence). This CDR3 has 16 amino acids. V shed 6 bases and J shed 8 bases, with 23 bases lying between them. The CDR3 region is CASRGTLQGSLDEQFF. The CDR3 DNA is TGTGCCAGCAGGGGCACACTACAGGGATCCTTAGATGAGCAGTTCTTC.

This clone has just one count. The genes are TRBV11-2 and TRBJ2-1, with 7 bases identical to TRBD2. Germline V gene data show CDR1 as SGHAT and CDR2 as FQNNGV. Trimming removed 3 bases from V and 6 bases from J; junction bases left unmatched: 5. The CDR3 contains 14 residues. CDR3 protein: CASSFRAGVNEQFF. Here the CDR3 DNA reads TGTGCCAGCAGCTTCCGGGCGGGAGTCAATGAGCAGTTCTTC.

The chain joins TRBV28 to TRBJ2-3; D perhaps matches TRBD2 (5 bases). This CDR3 has 15 amino acids. Trimming shortened V by 6 bases and J by 1 base, and 14 bases separated the two germline ends. The germline gives CDR1 MDHEN, CDR2 SYDVKM. CDR3 region: CASSPDSIGTDTQYF. The DNA of the CDR3 is TGTGCCAGCAGCCCGGACTCAATCGGCACAGATACGCAGTATTTT.

The gene calls are TRBV4-1 and TRBJ2-7; D unclear. Between the trimmed V and J ends, which lost 0 bases and 2 bases, there was a span of 8 bases. There are 14 residues in the CDR3. Germline V gene data show CDR1 as MGHRA and CDR2 as YSYEKL. The CDR3, as DNA: TGCGCCAGCAGCCAAGATGAACAGACCTACGAGCAGTACTTC. As protein: CASSQDEQTYEQYF.

The chain employs TRBV9 and TRBJ1-1; D ambiguous. The ends were cut back, 2 bases at V and 4 bases at J, with 12 bases in the middle. The CDR3 runs to 14 residues. Germline V gene sequence: CDR1 SGDLS, CDR2 YYNGEE. The CDR3 DNA sequence: TGTGCCAGCAGCGTGGCCGGGAAGGGCACTGAAGCTTTCTTT. Protein product: CASSVAGKGTEAFF.

J is TRBJ2-5 and V is TRBV19; 11 bases agree with TRBD1. This CDR3 comprises 15 residues. In germline, CDR1 is LNHDA, CDR2 SQIVND (reference sequence). V lost 5 bases and J lost 5; bases outside the gene matches: 7. CDR3 bases: TGTGCCAGTAGTCCGAGGACAGGGGGCTTGGAGACCCAGTACTTC. Translated, it gives CASSPRTGGLETQYF.

This clone was observed a few times. This chain links TRBV27 with TRBJ2-2, with a tentative D call TRBD1 (6 bases). This CDR3 has 13 amino acids. V was cut by 4 bases and J by 4 bases, with 7 bases left in between. Germline assignment: CDR1 MNHEY and CDR2 SMNVEV (reference sequence). In DNA, the CDR3 is TGTGCCAGCAGTTCCAGGGGCACCGGGGAGCTGTTTTTT. Its translation is CASSSRGTGELFF.

V usage is TRBV28 and J usage is TRBJ2-7; no clear D. V gave up 3 bases and J gave up 1 base, with 7 bases separating them. This CDR3 has 13 amino acids. Germline V gene sequence: CDR1 MDHEN, CDR2 SYDVKM. CDR3 DNA: TGTGCCAGCAGTTTGTGGGATTCCTACGAGCAGTACTTC. This translates into CASSLWDSYEQYF.

V and J are TRBV7-2 and TRBJ2-1; the D is unclear. The germline gives CDR1 SGHTA, CDR2 FQGNSA. The CDR3 extends over 12 amino acids. Trimming took off 2 bases at V and 9 bases at J, with 8 bases between the two ends. CDR3 DNA: TGTGCCAGCAGCTTAATACCGGGTGAGCAGTTCTTC. Encoded protein: CASSLIPGEQFF. The whole variable domain, filled in from reference TRBV7-2 and TRBJ2-1, reads GAGVSQSPSNKVTEKGKDVELRCDPISGHTALYWYRQSLGQGLEFLIYFQGNSAPDKSGLPSDRFSAERTGGSVSTLTIQRTQQEDSAVYLCASSLIPGEQFFGPGTRLTVL.

On this clone itself: This specimen includes other DNA sequences encoding the same CDR3. The chain has TRBV28 and TRBJ1-2; possibly TRBD1 for D (5 bases). CDR1 is MDHEN, CDR2 SYDVKM, per germline. V was shortened by 5 bases and J by 8 bases, with 12 bases between the two germline ends. The CDR3 runs 12 residues. DNA of the CDR3: TGTGCCAGCAGTCCGGGACTGAGGGGCTACACCTTC. Its protein is CASSPGLRGYTF.

This clone was seen a few times. The gene calls are TRBV7-2 and TRBJ1-2; possibly TRBD1 for D (5 bases). There are 12 residues in the CDR3. Trimming took 1 base from V and 8 from J, leaving 8 bases between them. The germline CDR1 and CDR2 sequences are SGHTA and FQGNSA. The CDR3 loop reads CASSLEGTGYTF. As DNA, the CDR3 is TGTGCCAGCAGCTTAGAGGGGACCGGCTACACCTTC.

The chain combines TRBV7-2 with TRBJ2-7; TRBD2 is a possible D gene (6 bases). Germline V gene lookup returns CDR1 SGHTA and CDR2 FQGNSA. V was cut by 3 bases and J by 5 bases, with 14 bases left in between. CDR3 length: 14 amino acids. CDR3 sequence reads: CASSFRGGTHEQYF. The CDR3 nucleotides read TGTGCCAGCAGCTTTCGGGGCGGGACCCACGAGCAGTACTTC.

This clone was detected only a few times. The CDR3 DNA reads TGCGCCAGCAGCTTGGGGGGGAGTAGTGAGGTCTACAATGAGCAGTTCTTC. Its translation is CASSLGGSSEVYNEQFF. The chain couples TRBV5-1 to TRBJ2-1; D tentatively fits TRBD1 or TRBD2 (5 bases each). Trimming cost V 0 bases and J 3 bases, with 16 bases left between them. CDR1 SGHRS and CDR2 YFSETQ come from the germline V gene. The CDR3 sequence is 17 residues long.

This chain joins TRBV19 and TRBJ1-3; 9 bases are a match to TRBD1. The CDR3 totals 15 residues. Germline-derived CDR1 and CDR2 are LNHDA and SQIVND (reference sequence). J gave up 0 bases and V 7 bases, and 4 bases lay outside the gene matches. The chain's CDR3 is CASTRTGASGNTIYF. The CDR3, as DNA: TGTGCCAGTACCAGGACAGGGGCCTCTGGAAACACCATATATTTT. The whole variable domain, filled in from reference TRBV19 and TRBJ1-3, reads DGGITQSPKYLFRKEGQNVTLSCEQNLNHDAMYWYRQDPGQGLRLIYYSQIVNDFQKGDIAEGYSVSREKKESFPLTVTSAQKNPTAFYLCASTRTGASGNTIYFGEGSWLTVV.

V gene TRBV5-1 combines with J gene TRBJ2-7, with 7 bases lining up with TRBD1. Germline CDR1 and CDR2: SGHRS and YFSETQ. V shed 4 bases and J 6 bases; nucleotides not matched to a gene: 13. The length of the CDR3 is 15 residues. CDR3 nucleotide sequence: TGCGCCAGCAGCACTTCCGGGACAGCTTCTTCCGAGCAGTACTTC. Its protein product is CASSTSGTASSEQYF.

The chain carries TRBV5-6 and TRBJ2-3; D gene uncertain. This CDR3 contains 15 residues. Germline loops: CDR1 SGHDT, CDR2 YYEEEE. Trimming took off 1 base at V and 0 bases at J, with 9 bases between the two ends. The CDR3 DNA is TGTGCCAGCAGCTTGCTAGGTCCAAGCACAGATACGCAGTATTTT. Protein product: CASSLLGPSTDTQYF.

The table lists this clone with a few counts. The J gene is TRBJ2-1, the V gene TRBV5-4, with TRBD2 matching 11 bases. This CDR3 has 16 residues. Germline CDR1 and CDR2: SGHNT and YYREEE (reference sequence). J gave up 7 bases and V 4 bases, and 10 bases lay outside the gene matches. This CDR3 is CASSRQLAGERNEQFF. CDR3 coding DNA: TGTGCCAGCAGCCGTCAACTAGCGGGAGAACGAAATGAGCAGTTCTTC.

The rearrangement links TRBV5-1 to TRBJ2-2; D may correspond to TRBD1 or TRBD2 (6 bases each). The CDR3 sequence is 16 residues long. V was pared by 4 bases and J by 4 bases, with 17 bases between. Germline V lookup: CDR1 SGHRS, CDR2 YFSETQ. The CDR3 is CASSARGGTGTGELFF. The CDR3 DNA sequence: TGCGCCAGCAGCGCCAGGGGCGGGACGGGCACCGGGGAGCTGTTTTTT.

The chain is built from TRBV10-3 and TRBJ2-3, with 7 bases identical to TRBD2. This CDR3 comprises 14 residues. The germline V gene has CDR1 ENHRY and CDR2 SYGVKD. J gave up 3 bases and V 9 bases, and 9 bases lay outside the gene matches. CDR3 sequence: CAIQRSGITDTQYF. The CDR3 DNA reads TGTGCCATTCAAAGGAGCGGGATTACAGATACGCAGTATTTT.

This clone was detected once. The chain carries TRBV7-8 and TRBJ1-2; 11 bases line up with TRBD1. The CDR3 is 19 residues long. V lost 5 bases and J lost 5; bases outside the gene matches: 19. CDR1 SGHVS and CDR2 FQNEAQ come from the germline V gene. CDR3 sequence (DNA): TGTGCCAGCAGCCCGCTCCCAACCGTCGGGACAGGGGGTCGGTATGGCTACACCTTC. Its protein product is CASSPLPTVGTGGRYGYTF.

This CDR3 reads CASSVLAGGLSTDTQYF. CDR3 nucleotide sequence: TGTGCCAGCAGCGTGCTAGCGGGAGGGCTAAGCACAGATACGCAGTATTTT. J is TRBJ2-3 and V is TRBV9, with 12 bases matching TRBD2. The CDR3 is 17 amino acids. From germline, CDR1 is SGDLS and CDR2 YYNGEE. Germline trimming cut 2 bases from V and 0 bases from J; bases unmatched to any gene: 4.

This rearrangement joins TRBV10-3 to TRBJ2-1; 8 nucleotides line up with TRBD2. V gave up 6 bases and J gave up 5 bases; unmatched junction bases: 6. The CDR3 extends over 14 amino acids. Germline loops: CDR1 ENHRY, CDR2 SYGVKD. CDR3 nucleotides: TGTGCCATCAGGAAACTAGCGGAAAACAATGAGCAGTTCTTC. The encoded protein is CAIRKLAENNEQFF.

This chain uses TRBV28 with TRBJ2-7; 13 positions agree with TRBD2. The CDR3 is 18 amino acids. Trimming removed 6 bases from V and 3 bases from J; junction bases left unmatched: 14. In germline, CDR1 is MDHEN, CDR2 SYDVKM. Here the CDR3 DNA reads TGTGCCAGCAGCTACGCTGGACTAGCGGGAGCCCAGGTCTACGAGCAGTACTTC. Its translation is CASSYAGLAGAQVYEQYF.

This chain links TRBV5-4 with TRBJ2-6; D not resolved. Per germline, CDR1 SGHNT and CDR2 YYREEE (reference sequence). The CDR3 is made up of 15 amino acids. V was cut by 2 bases and J by 0 bases, with 6 bases left in between. CDR3 coding DNA: TGTGCCAGCAGCTTACCCGGCTCTGGGGCCAACGTCCTGACTTTC. This translates into CASSLPGSGANVLTF. Together with reference TRBV5-4 and TRBJ2-6, the CDR3 gives the full variable domain: ETGVTQSPTHLIKTRGQQVTLRCSSQSGHNTVSWYQQALGQGPQFIFQYYREEENGRGNFPPRFSGLQFPNYSSELNVNALELDDSALYLCASSLPGSGANVLTFGAGSRLTVL.

This chain joins TRBV5-1 and TRBJ2-3; D is ambiguous. Deletions cut 5 bases from V and 4 bases from J, with 11 bases between. Germline lookup yields CDR1 SGHRS and CDR2 YFSETQ. This CDR3 has 13 amino acids. This CDR3 is CASSPARPDTQYF. As DNA, the CDR3 is TGCGCCAGCAGTCCGGCCCGGCCAGATACGCAGTATTTT.

The chain joins TRBV2 to TRBJ2-5; 9 positions agree with TRBD1. CDR1 is SNHLY and CDR2 is FYNNEI in the germline V gene. Trimming cost V 0 bases and J 6 bases; bases outside gene matches: 11. The CDR3 has 17 residues. CDR3 amino acids: CASSEARPDRGWQTQYF. The CDR3 DNA follows: TGTGCCAGCAGTGAAGCGCGACCAGACAGGGGGTGGCAGACCCAGTACTTC.

The rearrangement joins TRBV29-1 to TRBJ1-5; D ambiguous. The V end was cut by 7 bases, the J end by 2 bases, with 9 bases between. There are 12 residues in the CDR3. CDR1 and CDR2 from the germline V gene are SQVTM and ANQGSEA. CDR3 in amino acids: CSAQEGNQPQHF. CDR3 in DNA: TGCAGCGCCCAGGAGGGCAATCAGCCCCAGCATTTT.